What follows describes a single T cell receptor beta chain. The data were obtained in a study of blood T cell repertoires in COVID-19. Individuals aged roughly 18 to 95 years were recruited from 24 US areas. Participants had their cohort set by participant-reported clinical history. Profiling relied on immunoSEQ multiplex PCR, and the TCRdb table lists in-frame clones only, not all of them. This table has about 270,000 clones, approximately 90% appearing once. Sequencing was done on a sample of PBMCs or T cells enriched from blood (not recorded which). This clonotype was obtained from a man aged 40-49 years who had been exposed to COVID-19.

CDR3 sequence: CATSDFGGSAGDTQYF. In nucleotides, the CDR3 is TGTGCCACCAGTGATTTCGGCGGGAGTGCGGGGGATACGCAGTATTTT. J is TRBJ2-3 and V is TRBV24-1; the match to TRBD2 covers 7 bases. Trimming cost V 1 base and J 6 bases; bases outside gene matches: 9. Germline-derived CDR1 and CDR2 are KGHDR and SFDVKD. This CDR3 comprises 16 residues.